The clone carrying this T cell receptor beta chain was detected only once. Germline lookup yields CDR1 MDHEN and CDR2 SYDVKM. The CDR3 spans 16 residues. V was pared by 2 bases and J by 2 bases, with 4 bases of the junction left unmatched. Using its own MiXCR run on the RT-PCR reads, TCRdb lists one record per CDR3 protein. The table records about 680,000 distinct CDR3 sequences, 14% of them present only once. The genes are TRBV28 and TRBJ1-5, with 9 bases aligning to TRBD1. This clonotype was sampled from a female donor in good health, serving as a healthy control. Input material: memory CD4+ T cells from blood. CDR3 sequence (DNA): TGTGCCAGCAGTTTAAGCCGGGACAGGGGCAATCAGCCCCAGCATTTT. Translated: CASSLSRDRGNQPQHF.